The present TCR beta chain was sequenced within a study of T cell repertoires in cytomegalovirus infection. Findings and caveats of the study: HLA-C-restricted CMV clonotypes gave the most frequent clonotype in two of eight donors.

Using its own MiXCR run on the reads, TCRdb lists one record per CDR3 protein. The sample holds about 770,000 distinct CDR3 sequences, 25% to 30% seen once. The V end was cut by 0 bases, the J end by 1 base, with 12 bases between. This CDR3 region has 16 residues. Germline loops: CDR1 MNHEY, CDR2 SVGAGI. As to this clonotype: Its cognate antigen is unknown.

The sequencing here drew on cultured CD8+ T cells from PBMCs, taken from culture after CMV antigen stimulation. V is TRBV6-5 and J is TRBJ2-5; no reliable D call. The source of this sequence is a human donor in good health (CMV status not recorded). Some clones in this sample may be carry-over from other donors' samples. The CDR3 reads CASSYSSMAPQETQYF. The CDR3 nucleotides are TGTGCCAGCAGTTACTCTTCCATGGCACCCCAAGAGACCCAGTACTTC.